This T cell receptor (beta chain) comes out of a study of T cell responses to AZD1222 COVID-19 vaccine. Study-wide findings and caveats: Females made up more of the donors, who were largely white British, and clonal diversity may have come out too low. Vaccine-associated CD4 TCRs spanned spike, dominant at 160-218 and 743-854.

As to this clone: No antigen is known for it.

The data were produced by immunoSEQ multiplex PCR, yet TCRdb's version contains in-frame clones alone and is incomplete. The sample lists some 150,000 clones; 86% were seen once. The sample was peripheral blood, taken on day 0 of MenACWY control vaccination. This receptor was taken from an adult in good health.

The CDR3: CASSRPQGDLTYEQYV. CDR3 sequence (DNA): TGTGCCAGCAGCCGTCCCCAGGGTGACCTTACCTACGAGCAGTACGTC. The chain joins TRBV16 to TRBJ2-7, with D possibly matching TRBD1 (5 bases). Germline-derived CDR1 and CDR2 are KGHSY and FQNENV. The CDR3 runs 16 residues. The ends were cut back, 4 bases at V and 2 bases at J, with 18 bases in the middle.